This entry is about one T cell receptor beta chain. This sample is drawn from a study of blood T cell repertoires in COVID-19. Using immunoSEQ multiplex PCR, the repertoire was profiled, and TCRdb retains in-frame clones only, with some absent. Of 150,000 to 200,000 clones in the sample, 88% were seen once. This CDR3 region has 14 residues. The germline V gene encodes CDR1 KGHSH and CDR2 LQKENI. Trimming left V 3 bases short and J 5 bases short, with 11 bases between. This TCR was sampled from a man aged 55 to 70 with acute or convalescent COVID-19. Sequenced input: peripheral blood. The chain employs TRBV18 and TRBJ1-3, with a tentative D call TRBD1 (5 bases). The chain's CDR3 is CASSPGQTRNTIYF. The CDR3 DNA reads TGTGCCAGCTCACCGGGGCAGACTCGAAACACCATATATTTT.